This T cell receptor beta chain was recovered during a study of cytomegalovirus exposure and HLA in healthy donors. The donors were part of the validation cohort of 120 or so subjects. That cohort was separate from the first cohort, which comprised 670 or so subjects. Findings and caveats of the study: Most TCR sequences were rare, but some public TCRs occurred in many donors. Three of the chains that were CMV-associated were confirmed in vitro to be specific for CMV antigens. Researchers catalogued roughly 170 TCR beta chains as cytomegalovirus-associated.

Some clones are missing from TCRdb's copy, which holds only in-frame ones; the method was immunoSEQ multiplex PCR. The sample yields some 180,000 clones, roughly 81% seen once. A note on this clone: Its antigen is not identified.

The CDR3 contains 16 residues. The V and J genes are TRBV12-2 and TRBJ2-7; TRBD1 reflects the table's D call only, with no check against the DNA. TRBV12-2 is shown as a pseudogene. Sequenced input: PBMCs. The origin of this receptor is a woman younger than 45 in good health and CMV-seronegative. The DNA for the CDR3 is TGTGCAAGTCGCTTAGCGGATAGGGACAGAAGGTACGAGCAGTACTTC. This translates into CASRLADRDRRYEQYF.